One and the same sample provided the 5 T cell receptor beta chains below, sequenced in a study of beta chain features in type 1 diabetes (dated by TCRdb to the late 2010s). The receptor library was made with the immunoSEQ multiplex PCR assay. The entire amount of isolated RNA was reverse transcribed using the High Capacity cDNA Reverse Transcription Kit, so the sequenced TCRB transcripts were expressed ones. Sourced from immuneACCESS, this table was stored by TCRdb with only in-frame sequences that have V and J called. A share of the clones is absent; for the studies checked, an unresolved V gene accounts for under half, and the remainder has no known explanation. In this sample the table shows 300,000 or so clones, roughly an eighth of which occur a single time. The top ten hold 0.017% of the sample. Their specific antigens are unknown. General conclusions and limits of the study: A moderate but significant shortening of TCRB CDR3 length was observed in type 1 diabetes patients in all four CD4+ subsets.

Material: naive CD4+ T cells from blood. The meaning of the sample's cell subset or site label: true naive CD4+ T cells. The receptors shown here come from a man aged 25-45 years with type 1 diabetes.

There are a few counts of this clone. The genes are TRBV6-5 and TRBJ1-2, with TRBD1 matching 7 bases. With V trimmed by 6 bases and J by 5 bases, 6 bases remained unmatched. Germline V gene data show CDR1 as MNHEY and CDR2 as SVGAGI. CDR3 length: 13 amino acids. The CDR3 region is CASSPRDRYGYTF. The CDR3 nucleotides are TGTGCCAGCAGCCCTCGGGACAGATATGGCTACACCTTC.

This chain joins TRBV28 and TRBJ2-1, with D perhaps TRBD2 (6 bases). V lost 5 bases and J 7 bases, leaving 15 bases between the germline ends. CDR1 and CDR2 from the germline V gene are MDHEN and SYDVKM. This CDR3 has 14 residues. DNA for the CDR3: TGTGCCAGCAGTGCTTATGTCGGGACTAATGAGCAGTTCTTC. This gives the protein CASSAYVGTNEQFF.

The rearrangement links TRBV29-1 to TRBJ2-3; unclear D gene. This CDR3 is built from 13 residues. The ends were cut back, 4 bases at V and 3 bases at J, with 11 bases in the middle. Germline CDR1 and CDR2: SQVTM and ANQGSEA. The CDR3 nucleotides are TGCAGCGTTGGGGCAGACCCAACAGATACGCAGTATTTT. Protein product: CSVGADPTDTQYF.

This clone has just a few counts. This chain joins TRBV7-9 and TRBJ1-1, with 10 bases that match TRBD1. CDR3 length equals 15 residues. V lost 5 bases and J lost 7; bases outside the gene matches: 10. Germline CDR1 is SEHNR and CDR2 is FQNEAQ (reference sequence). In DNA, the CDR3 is TGTGCCAGCAGCAACCCGGGACAGGGGCAGCTTGAAGCTTTCTTT. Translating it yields CASSNPGQGQLEAFF. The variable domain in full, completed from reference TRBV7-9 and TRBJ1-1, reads DTGVSQNPRHKITKRGQNVTFRCDPISEHNRLYWYRQTLGQGPEFLTYFQNEAQLEKSRLLSDRFSAERPKGSFSTLEIQRTEQGDSAMYLCASSNPGQGQLEAFFGQGTRLTVV.

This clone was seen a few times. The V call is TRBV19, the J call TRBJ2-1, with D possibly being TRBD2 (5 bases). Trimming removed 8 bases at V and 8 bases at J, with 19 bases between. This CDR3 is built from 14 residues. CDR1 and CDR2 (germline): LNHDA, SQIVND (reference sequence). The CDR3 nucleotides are TGTGCCAGTGCTGCCGGGCCACCGAGGGATGAGCAGTTCTTC. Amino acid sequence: CASAAGPPRDEQFF. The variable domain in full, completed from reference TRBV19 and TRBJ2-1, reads DGGITQSPKYLFRKEGQNVTLSCEQNLNHDAMYWYRQDPGQGLRLIYYSQIVNDFQKGDIAEGYSVSREKKESFPLTVTSAQKNPTAFYLCASAAGPPRDEQFFGPGTRLTVL.